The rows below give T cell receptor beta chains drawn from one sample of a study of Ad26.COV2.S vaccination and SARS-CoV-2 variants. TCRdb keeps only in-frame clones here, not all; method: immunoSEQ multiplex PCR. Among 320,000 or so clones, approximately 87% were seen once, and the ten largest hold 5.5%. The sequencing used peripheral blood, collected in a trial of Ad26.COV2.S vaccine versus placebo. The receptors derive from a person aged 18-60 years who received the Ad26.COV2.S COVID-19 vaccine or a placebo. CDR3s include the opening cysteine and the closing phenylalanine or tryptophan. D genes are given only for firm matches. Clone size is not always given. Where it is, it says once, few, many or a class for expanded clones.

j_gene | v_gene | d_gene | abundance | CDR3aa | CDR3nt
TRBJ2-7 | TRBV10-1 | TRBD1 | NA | CASSVRQGEEQYF | TGCGCCAGCAGTGTCAGACAGGGTGAGGAGCAGTACTTC
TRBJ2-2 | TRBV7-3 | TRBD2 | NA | CASSLSGSYTGELFF | TGTGCCAGCAGCTTAAGCGGGAGTTACACCGGGGAGCTGTTTTTT
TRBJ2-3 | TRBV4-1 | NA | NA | CASSQEPGEGTDTQYF | TGCGCCAGCAGCCAAGAGCCGGGGGAAGGCACAGATACGCAGTATTTT
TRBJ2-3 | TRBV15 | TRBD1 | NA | CATSRDVLRGLQDTQYF | TGTGCCACCAGCAGAGATGTCCTCAGGGGGCTTCAAGATACGCAGTATTTT
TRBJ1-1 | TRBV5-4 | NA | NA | CASSLKGGGTEAFF | TGTGCCAGCAGCTTGAAGGGAGGGGGCACTGAAGCTTTCTTT
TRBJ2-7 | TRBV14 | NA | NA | CASSQVAGPYEQYF | TGTGCCAGCAGCCAAGTGGCCGGACCCTACGAGCAGTACTTC
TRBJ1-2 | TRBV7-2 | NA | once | CASSVQGRYGYTF | TGTGCCAGCAGTGTACAGGGCCGCTATGGCTACACCTTC
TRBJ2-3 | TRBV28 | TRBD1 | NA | CASSFGTGTGTDTQYF | TGTGCCAGCAGTTTTGGGACAGGGACTGGCACAGATACGCAGTATTTT
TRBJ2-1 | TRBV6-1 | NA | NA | CASSEVTGSYNEQFF | TGTGCCAGCAGTGAAGTTACAGGGTCCTACAATGAGCAGTTCTTC
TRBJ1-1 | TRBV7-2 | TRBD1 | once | CASSYGNRGRTEAFF | TGTGCCAGCAGCTATGGAAACAGGGGCCGCACTGAAGCTTTCTTT
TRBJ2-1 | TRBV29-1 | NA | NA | CSAPRAGQGRNEQFF | TGCAGCGCCCCGAGGGCAGGGCAGGGAAGGAATGAGCAGTTCTTC
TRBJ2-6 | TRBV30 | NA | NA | CARWSGANVLTF | TGTGCTAGGTGGTCTGGGGCCAACGTCCTGACTTTC
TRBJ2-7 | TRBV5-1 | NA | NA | CASSLQEGFEQYF | TGCGCCAGCAGCTTGCAGGAAGGGTTCGAGCAGTACTTC
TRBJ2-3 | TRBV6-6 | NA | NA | CASSIVRGTDTQYF | TGTGCCAGCAGTATCGTGCGGGGAACAGATACGCAGTATTTT
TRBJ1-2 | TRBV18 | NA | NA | CASSPERVGNYGYTF | TGTGCCAGCTCACCGGAGAGGGTAGGCAACTATGGCTACACCTTC
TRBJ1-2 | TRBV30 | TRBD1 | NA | CAWSQGQTPTNYGYTF | TGTGCCTGGAGTCAGGGACAGACACCTACCAACTATGGCTACACCTTC
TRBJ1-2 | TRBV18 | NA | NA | CASSLLDRPQYGYTF | TGTGCCAGCTCACTCTTAGACAGGCCCCAATATGGCTACACCTTC
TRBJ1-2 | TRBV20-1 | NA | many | CSAPRGGGYTF | TGCAGTGCTCCCCGAGGGGGTGGCTACACCTTC
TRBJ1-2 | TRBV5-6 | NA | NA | CASSLRQPNYGYTF | TGTGCCAGCAGCTTGCGACAGCCTAACTATGGCTACACCTTC
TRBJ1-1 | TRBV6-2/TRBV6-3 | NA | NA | CASSYPQGNTEAFF | TGTGCCAGCAGTTACCCACAGGGGAACACTGAAGCTTTCTTT
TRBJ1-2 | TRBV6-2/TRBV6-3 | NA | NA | CASSRQNYGYTF | TGTGCCAGCAGCCGACAGAATTATGGCTACACCTTC
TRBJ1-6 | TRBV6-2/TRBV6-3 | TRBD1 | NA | CASSYLGQGSPLHF | TGTGCCAGCAGTTACCTGGGACAGGGGTCACCCCTCCACTTT
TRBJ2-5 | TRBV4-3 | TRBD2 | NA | CASSHRSGGAGETQYF | TGCGCCAGCAGCCACCGTAGCGGGGGGGCCGGAGAGACCCAGTACTTC
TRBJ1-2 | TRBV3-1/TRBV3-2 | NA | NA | CASSPFTNYGYTF | TGTGCCAGCAGCCCCTTCACGAACTATGGCTACACCTTC
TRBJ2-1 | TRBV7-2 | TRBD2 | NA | CASSLGGGSYNEQFF | TGTGCCAGCAGCTTAGGGGGGGGGTCCTACAATGAGCAGTTCTTC
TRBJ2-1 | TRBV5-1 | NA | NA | CASSLGSGGRSYNEQFF | TGCGCCAGCAGCTTGGGATCGGGGGGCCGCTCCTACAATGAGCAGTTCTTC
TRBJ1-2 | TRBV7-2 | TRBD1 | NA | CASSPLTGSPLANYGYTF | TGTGCCAGCAGCCCCTTGACAGGGTCGCCTTTAGCTAACTATGGCTACACCTTC
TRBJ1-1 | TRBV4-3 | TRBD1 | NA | CASSPRQGGWNTEAFF | TGCGCCAGCAGCCCCCGACAGGGTGGCTGGAACACTGAAGCTTTCTTT
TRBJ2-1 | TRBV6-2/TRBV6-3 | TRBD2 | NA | CASSSYSSGRANNEQFF | TGTGCCAGCAGTTCCTACTCTAGCGGGAGGGCAAACAATGAGCAGTTCTTC
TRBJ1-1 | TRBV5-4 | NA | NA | CASSVQGRAEAFF | TGTGCCAGCAGCGTGCAGGGAAGAGCTGAAGCTTTCTTT
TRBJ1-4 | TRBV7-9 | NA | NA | CASSLVYRDPDEKLFF | TGTGCCAGCAGCCTCGTTTACAGGGACCCGGATGAAAAACTGTTTTTT
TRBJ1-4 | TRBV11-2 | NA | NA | CASRPVDGASNEKLFF | TGTGCCAGCCGGCCTGTCGACGGGGCATCTAATGAAAAACTGTTTTTT
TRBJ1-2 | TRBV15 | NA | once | CATSRDSGTFYGYTF | TGTGCCACCAGCAGAGACTCGGGGACGTTTTATGGCTACACCTTC
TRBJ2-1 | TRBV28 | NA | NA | CASKVPTGTASSYNEQFF | TGTGCCAGCAAGGTCCCCACCGGGACTGCGAGCTCCTACAATGAGCAGTTCTTC
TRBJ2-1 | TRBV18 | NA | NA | CASSPASGSYNEQFF | TGTGCCAGCTCACCGGCGTCGGGCTCCTACAATGAGCAGTTCTTC
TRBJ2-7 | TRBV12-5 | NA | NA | CASGFEFHSYEQYF | TGTGCTAGTGGTTTTGAGTTCCACTCCTACGAGCAGTACTTC
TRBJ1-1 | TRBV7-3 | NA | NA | CASSLGRANTEAFF | TGTGCCAGCAGCTTGGGCAGGGCGAACACTGAAGCTTTCTTT
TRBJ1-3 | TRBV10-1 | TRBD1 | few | CASSPGTANGNTIYF | TGCGCCAGCAGCCCCGGGACAGCTAATGGAAACACCATATATTTT
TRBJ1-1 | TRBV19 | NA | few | CASSPFGGTEAFF | TGTGCCAGTAGTCCCTTTGGGGGCACTGAAGCTTTCTTT
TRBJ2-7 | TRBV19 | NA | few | CASSIGLGQLYEQYF | TGTGCCAGTAGTATCGGACTCGGACAGCTTTACGAGCAGTACTTC
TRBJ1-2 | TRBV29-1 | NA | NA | CSVQWDGGWGYTF | TGCAGCGTCCAGTGGGACGGGGGGTGGGGCTACACCTTC
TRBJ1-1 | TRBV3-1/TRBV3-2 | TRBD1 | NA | CASSRSRGGRTEAFF | TGTGCCAGCAGCCGCAGCAGGGGGGGGAGGACTGAAGCTTTCTTT
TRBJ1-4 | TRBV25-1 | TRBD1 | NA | CASSEYGTGSEKLFF | TGTGCCAGCAGTGAATATGGGACAGGCAGTGAAAAACTGTTTTTT
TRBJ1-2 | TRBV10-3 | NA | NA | CAIGTEGYGYTF | TGTGCCATCGGGACGGAGGGCTATGGCTACACCTTC
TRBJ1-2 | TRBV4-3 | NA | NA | CASSHGVQGNYGYTF | TGCGCCAGCAGCCACGGTGTACAGGGAAACTATGGCTACACCTTC
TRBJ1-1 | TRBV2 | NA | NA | CASMGGVGTEAFF | TGTGCCAGCATGGGGGGGGTAGGGACTGAAGCTTTCTTT
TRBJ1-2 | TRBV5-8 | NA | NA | CASSLFRAPWDKKCHGYTF | TGTGCCAGCAGCTTATTCCGGGCCCCTTGGGACAAAAAATGCCATGGCTACACCTTC
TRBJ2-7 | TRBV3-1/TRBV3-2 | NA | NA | CASSQGLAPAYEQYF | TGTGCCAGCAGCCAAGGGCTAGCGCCAGCCTACGAGCAGTACTTC
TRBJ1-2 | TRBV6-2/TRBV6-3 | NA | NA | CASSYSGTPGGYTF | TGTGCCAGCAGTTACTCGGGCACACCTGGGGGCTACACCTTC
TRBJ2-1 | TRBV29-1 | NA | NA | CSVEKDRYNEQFF | TGCAGCGTTGAGAAGGACCGCTACAATGAGCAGTTCTTC
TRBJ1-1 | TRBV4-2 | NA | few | CASSQGETEAFF | TGTGCCAGCAGCCAGGGGGAGACTGAAGCTTTCTTT
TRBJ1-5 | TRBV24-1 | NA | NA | CATSDGAGQPQHF | TGTGCCACCAGTGATGGGGCAGGACAGCCCCAGCATTTT
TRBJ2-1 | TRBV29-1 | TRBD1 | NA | CSAEGTGGAYNEQFF | TGCAGCGCCGAGGGGACAGGGGGGGCCTACAATGAGCAGTTCTTC
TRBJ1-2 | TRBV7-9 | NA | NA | CASSGGPTPQDGYTF | TGTGCCAGCAGCGGAGGACCGACCCCGCAGGATGGCTACACCTTC